This is a list of T cell receptor beta chains from one sample in a study of blood T cell repertoires in COVID-19. Method: immunoSEQ multiplex PCR; TCRdb's copy keeps in-frame clones and lacks some. The profile shows 200,000 to 300,000 clones, about 93% of them singletons. The sequenced sample consisted of peripheral blood. The source of these receptors is a man under 40 with COVID-19, enrolled during active disease. The CDR3 runs from the conserved cysteine through the conserved F or W.

cdr3_length j_call v_call cdr3_aa
14 TRBJ1-5 TRBV19 CASSTTGGNQPQHF
14 TRBJ1-2 TRBV2 CASSTTGVLGGYTF
11 TRBJ1-2 TRBV29-1 CSVVEGVGYTF
12 TRBJ2-7 TRBV10-3 CAISVGAGEQYF
14 TRBJ1-2 TRBV6-5 CASRQTGVNYGYTF
14 TRBJ2-2 TRBV4-1 CASRHGGNTGELFF
14 TRBJ2-5 TRBV11-1 CASSLLAGAETQYF
17 TRBJ1-5 TRBV12-5 CASALGQGESGNQPQHF
12 TRBJ2-7 TRBV30 CAWSGGVHEQYF
16 TRBJ2-5 TRBV21-1 CASSKGGGWYQETQYF
13 TRBJ1-1 TRBV10-1 CASSPNLNTEAFF
13 TRBJ2-1 TRBV19 CASSIWEREGQFF
14 TRBJ1-2 TRBV13 CASSSGTPNYGYTF
15 TRBJ2-1 TRBV5-5 CASSLTGNLINEQFF
13 TRBJ1-2 TRBV5-1 CASSTGQGGGYTF
16 TRBJ1-4 TRBV4-1 CASSQEPGQGNEKLFF
18 TRBJ2-1 TRBV25-1 CASSDREEGWKTYNEQFF
16 TRBJ1-1 TRBV5-6 CASSGGTGEVGTEAFF
15 TRBJ2-7 TRBV18 CASSPSSGGTYEQYF
11 TRBJ1-2 TRBV5-6 CASSAGYGYTF
14 TRBJ2-7 TRBV6-5 CASSQGGSYYEQYF
13 TRBJ1-5 TRBV6-5 CASRGQFNQPQHF
12 TRBJ1-3 TRBV19 CGAGSSGNTIYF
13 TRBJ2-5 TRBV18 CASSPPSRETQYF
16 TRBJ1-6 TRBV11-2 CASSSTGYDDNSPLHF
16 TRBJ2-3 TRBV4-1 CASLQLGTGEADTQYF
15 TRBJ1-2 TRBV6-5 CASSYMGQGIYGYTF
16 TRBJ1-6 TRBV5-1 CASSSGQGARNSPLHF
15 TRBJ2-5 TRBV11-2 CASSLERVGVETQYF
16 TRBJ2-1 TRBV5-5 CASSLAAGESYNEQFF
13 TRBJ1-5 TRBV18 CASQGSGEEPQHF
15 TRBJ1-2 TRBV19 CASSIDPLGGRGYTF
15 TRBJ2-2 TRBV10-1 CASSDRTGGNGELFF
15 TRBJ1-6 TRBV2 CASSERTGDNSPLHF
12 TRBJ1-4 TRBV12-2 CARCSGGEKLFF
14 TRBJ1-2 TRBV9 CASSVVGQGNGYTF
15 TRBJ2-5 TRBV5-1 CASSLVGSGAETQYF
16 TRBJ2-3 TRBV11-3 CASSSGPSGFADTQYF
13 TRBJ1-4 TRBV19 CASAGATNEKLFF
15 TRBJ2-1 TRBV3-1/TRBV3-2 CASSLALGQEPEQFF
18 TRBJ2-5 TRBV1 CTSSQDSSPAGEQETQYF
14 TRBJ1-3 TRBV19 CASSTQTGPGTIYF